Given below is one T cell receptor (beta chain) in context. The germline V gene has CDR1 GTSNPN and CDR2 SVGIG (reference sequence). CDR3 length: 13 amino acids. V was shortened by 2 bases and J by 4 bases, with 8 bases between the two germline ends. Clones were read by immunoSEQ multiplex PCR, and TCRdb kept only the in-frame ones, dropping some. Among about 540,000 clones, about 80% were seen once, and the ten largest hold roughly 0.013%. The data stem from a study of shared T cell receptors in the human thymus. These data also featured in a second study, about human thymus T cells.

The receptor was isolated from a boy in the first two years of life with a congenital heart defect. The sequenced sample consisted of thymocytes. The chain recombines TRBV30 with TRBJ2-2; the D is unclear. CDR3 in DNA: TGTGCCTGGAGTCGACACAGCACCGGGGAGCTGTTTTTT. Translated, it gives CAWSRHSTGELFF.